A selection of T cell receptor beta chains follows, all from one sample in a study of blood T cell repertoires in COVID-19. Clones were sequenced by immunoSEQ multiplex PCR, and TCRdb holds only the in-frame ones, with some missing. The table has 300,000 to 450,000 clones, roughly 87% seen once. The sequenced material came from peripheral blood. The receptors here all came from an older woman with COVID-19, enrolled during active disease. Both conserved end residues are part of each CDR3. A D gene is named only where the DNA matches it firmly. Clone sizes are given selectively: once, few, many, or a class where the clone is expanded.

d_call j_call clone_size v_call cdr3_nt cdr3_aa
. TRBJ1-1 . TRBV5-1 TGCGCCAGCAGCAGAACCGCGGGGGTAGATACTGAAGCTTTCTTT CASSRTAGVDTEAFF
. TRBJ1-2 . TRBV7-9 TGTGCCAGCAGCCCAGGACAGTCACACTATGGCTACACCTTC CASSPGQSHYGYTF
TRBD2 TRBJ2-7 . TRBV5-4 TGTGCCAGCAGCTCCGGTGGAGCGGGGCCTCCCTACGAGCAGTACTTC CASSSGGAGPPYEQYF
TRBD2 TRBJ2-4 . TRBV7-2 TGTGCCAGCAGCCTCCAGACTAGCGGGGGGGCAGGGAACATTCAGTACTTC CASSLQTSGGAGNIQYF
TRBD2 TRBJ2-3 once TRBV7-2 TGTGCCAGCAGCTTATTTACTAGCGGGGGGTACTCTAGCACAGATACGCAGTATTTT CASSLFTSGGYSSTDTQYF
TRBD2 TRBJ2-3 . TRBV11-2 TGTGCCAGCAGCTTAGGGGACTACACAGATACGCAGTATTTT CASSLGDYTDTQYF
. TRBJ1-4 . TRBV5-1 TGCGCCAGCAGCTTAGCAGGGGCTAATGAAAAACTGTTTTTT CASSLAGANEKLFF
TRBD1 TRBJ1-1 . TRBV19 TGTGCCACCCGTCCGGGACAGGCACGGTCCACTGAAGCTTTCTTT CATRPGQARSTEAFF
. TRBJ2-1 . TRBV15 TGTGCCACCAGCAGGCAGACAGACAATGAGCAGTTCTTC CATSRQTDNEQFF
TRBD1 TRBJ1-4 once TRBV10-3 TGTGCCATCAGTGAGTCTACGCTGGGACAGCCACTGTTTTTT CAISESTLGQPLFF
. TRBJ1-2 . TRBV5-1 TGCGCCAGCAGCTTCGGGGACTTACTCTATGGCTACACCTTC CASSFGDLLYGYTF
. TRBJ1-1 . TRBV7-2 TGTGCCAGCAGCTTCCAAACAAGGAACACTGAAGCTTTCTTT CASSFQTRNTEAFF